The rows below give T cell receptor beta chains drawn from one sample of a study of blood T cells in healthy people across ages. MiXCR was run by TCRdb on the 5' RACE reads, yielding one entry per CDR3 protein. The sample includes approximately 800,000 distinct CDR3 sequences, 46% seen only once; the top ten take roughly 20%. Sample: blood. Source of these receptors: a man at least 80 years old in good health. Each CDR3 is given with its conserved first and last residue. Fields, in order: D gene, V gene, clone size, CDR3 length, J gene, CDR3 protein, CDR3 DNA. D genes are given only for firm matches. Only part of the rows carry a size: once, few, many, or a class if the clone is expanded.

TRBD1	TRBV24-1	-	16	TRBJ1-4	CATSETGQGSNEKLFF	TGTGCCACCAGTGAGACGGGACAGGGCTCTAATGAAAAACTGTTTTTT
-	TRBV20-1	-	13	TRBJ2-3	CSAPTGPGGTQYF	TGCAGTGCTCCCACCGGACCCGGCGGTACGCAGTATTTT
TRBD1	TRBV3-1	-	14	TRBJ1-5	CASSPGTVLRPQHF	TGTGCCAGCAGCCCCGGGACAGTTCTCAGGCCCCAGCATTTT
-	TRBV27	-	15	TRBJ2-1	CASSFSGTRGNEQFF	TGTGCCAGCAGTTTTTCAGGGACAAGGGGCAATGAGCAGTTCTTC
-	TRBV5-1	few	13	TRBJ2-7	CASSWWGRNEQYF	TGCGCCAGCAGCTGGTGGGGGCGGAACGAGCAGTACTTC
-	TRBV7-9	few	14	TRBJ1-6	CASSLADRNSPLHF	TGTGCCAGCAGCTTAGCAGACAGAAATTCACCCCTCCACTTT
-	TRBV5-1	few	15	TRBJ1-4	CASSAGHRNNEKLFF	TGCGCCAGCAGCGCGGGTCACAGGAATAATGAAAAACTGTTTTTT
TRBD2	TRBV10-3	many	15	TRBJ2-1	CAISSGTSGTNEQFF	TGTGCCATCAGCTCCGGGACTAGCGGGACCAATGAGCAGTTCTTC
-	TRBV4-2	-	13	TRBJ1-1	CASSQERGTEAFF	TGTGCCAGCAGCCAAGAACGGGGGACTGAAGCTTTCTTT
-	TRBV10-3	-	15	TRBJ1-2	CAIRAAGSGGDGYTF	TGTGCCATCAGGGCTGCGGGATCCGGTGGTGATGGCTACACCTTC
TRBD1	TRBV29-1	-	15	TRBJ2-7	CSAGPGQYETYEQYF	TGCAGCGCTGGACCGGGACAGTACGAAACCTACGAGCAGTACTTC
TRBD1	TRBV24-1	few	15	TRBJ2-1	CATSEYRDRAYEQFF	TGTGCCACCAGTGAATACCGGGACAGGGCCTACGAGCAGTTCTTC
-	TRBV5-6	few	15	TRBJ2-7	CASSLYPQGSYEQYF	TGTGCCAGCAGCTTGTATCCCCAGGGGAGCTACGAGCAGTACTTC